This T cell receptor (beta chain) was captured by sequencing in a study of blood T cell repertoires in COVID-19. CDR3 length: 20 amino acids. Germline V lookup: CDR1 SGHVS, CDR2 FQNEAQ. V shed 5 bases, J shed 0 bases, and the junction held 20 bases outside the gene matches. Sequencing was performed with immunoSEQ multiplex PCR; in TCRdb, only in-frame clones are kept and a portion is missing. The data show 65,000 to 90,000 clones, 90% seen once. This sequence originates from a human donor in a cohort sampled during active COVID-19. The sample was peripheral blood. The chain is built from TRBV7-8 and TRBJ2-3; 7 nucleotides agree with TRBD1. The CDR3 spells CASSPLTSPRGRTSTDTQYF. The CDR3 region has the DNA TGTGCCAGCAGCCCACTGACCTCCCCGAGGGGGCGGACTAGCACAGATACGCAGTATTTT.